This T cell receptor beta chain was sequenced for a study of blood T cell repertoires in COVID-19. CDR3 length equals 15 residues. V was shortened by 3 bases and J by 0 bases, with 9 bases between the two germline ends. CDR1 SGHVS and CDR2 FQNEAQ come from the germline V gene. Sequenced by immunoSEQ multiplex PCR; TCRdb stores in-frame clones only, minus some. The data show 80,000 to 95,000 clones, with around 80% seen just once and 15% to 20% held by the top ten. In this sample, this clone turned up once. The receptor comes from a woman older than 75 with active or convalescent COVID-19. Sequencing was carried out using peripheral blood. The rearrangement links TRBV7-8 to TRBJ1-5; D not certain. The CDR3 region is CASSLREDSNQPQHF. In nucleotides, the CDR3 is TGTGCCAGCAGCTTGCGAGAGGATAGCAATCAGCCCCAGCATTTT.